This TCR beta chain was sequenced for a study of blood T cell repertoires in COVID-19. Study details: The United States, Italy and Spain provided the acute and convalescent COVID-19 samples. T cells, B-cell-depleted T cells, or PBMCs provided the cDNA or gDNA that served as material.

Original processing methods: Estimated nucleated cell counts came from reference gene primer amplification. The repertoire was sequenced with immunoSEQ multiplex PCR; TCRdb's copy has only in-frame clones and lacks some. The D gene and trimming were derived from the DNA, and the V and J assignments and clone size from that table. In the table there are around 150,000 clones, over 65% of which are singletons. CDR1 and CDR2 from the germline V gene are SGHRS and YFSETQ. The CDR3 spans 14 residues. Trimming removed 3 bases from V and 2 bases from J; junction bases left unmatched: 3. This TCR came from an elderly woman with active or convalescent COVID-19. The chain is built from TRBV5-1 and TRBJ2-7; 9 bases match TRBD2. Sequenced material: peripheral blood. CDR3 in DNA: TGCGCCAGCAGCTCTAGCGGGGCCCCCTACGAGCAGTACTTC. It codes for CASSSSGAPYEQYF.